This T cell receptor (beta chain) was captured in a study of spatial heterogeneity in lung cancer. The time point was: blood at routine non-recurrence follow-up after resection. Whole RNA, isolated from tumor, nontumor lung or frozen PBMC, was sequenced without prior sorting. Individual TCR cDNA molecules each bore their own unique molecular identifier. TCRdb reanalysed the 5' RACE reads using MiXCR and keeps one entry per CDR3 protein. The profile covers tens of thousands of distinct CDR3 sequences, with around 7.7% appearing a single time and less than 45% taken by the ten largest. This clonotype was observed a few times. Its antigen is unknown. Study-wide results and limits: Ubiquitous expanded tumor TCRs appeared in blood more at resection than follow-up.

The specimen comprised PBMCs, sampled at follow-up. The TCR originated in a female donor with early-stage non-small cell lung cancer.

CDR3 region: CASRMTGTGLGYEQYF. The CDR3 DNA is TGTGCCAGCAGAATGACGGGGACAGGCCTAGGCTACGAGCAGTACTTC. The chain employs TRBV28 and TRBJ2-7; 8 bases fit TRBD1. Germline CDR1 MDHEN, CDR2 SYDVKM. Germline trimming cut 6 bases from V and 3 bases from J; bases unmatched to any gene: 13. The CDR3 contains 16 residues.